This record covers a single TCR beta chain. The data were taken from a study of blood T cell repertoires in COVID-19. Background on the study: From T cells, B-cell-depleted T cells, or PBMCs came the material, which was cDNA or gDNA.

In germline, CDR1 is SGHRS, CDR2 YFSETQ. Trimming took 0 bases from V and 0 from J, leaving 8 bases between them. The CDR3 has 15 residues. In the original analysis: The assay estimated nucleated cells by amplifying reference gene primers. Measured with immunoSEQ multiplex PCR; TCRdb has only the in-frame clones, and not every one. The V and J calls and clone size come from that table; D and trimming were worked out from the DNA. Of 45,000 to 55,000 clones detected, approximately 84% appear once; the ten largest clones hold 28%. Source material: peripheral blood. The sequence was obtained from a human donor in a cohort sampled during active COVID-19. The chain couples TRBV5-1 to TRBJ2-3; a possible D gene is TRBD1 (5 bases). CDR3 region: CASSLGGRSTDTQYF. CDR3 in DNA: TGCGCCAGCAGCTTGGGGGGCCGGAGCACAGATACGCAGTATTTT.